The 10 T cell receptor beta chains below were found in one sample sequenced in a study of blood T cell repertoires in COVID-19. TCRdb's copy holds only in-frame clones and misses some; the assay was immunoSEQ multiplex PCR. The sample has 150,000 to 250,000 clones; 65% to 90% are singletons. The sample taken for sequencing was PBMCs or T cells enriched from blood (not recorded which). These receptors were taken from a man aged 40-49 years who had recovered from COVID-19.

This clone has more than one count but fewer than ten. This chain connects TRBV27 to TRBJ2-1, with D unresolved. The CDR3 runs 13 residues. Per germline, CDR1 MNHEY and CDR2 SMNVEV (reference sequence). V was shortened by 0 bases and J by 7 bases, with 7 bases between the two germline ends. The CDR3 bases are TGTGCCAGCAGTTTATCCCCCCCGAATGAGCAGTTCTTC. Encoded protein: CASSLSPPNEQFF.

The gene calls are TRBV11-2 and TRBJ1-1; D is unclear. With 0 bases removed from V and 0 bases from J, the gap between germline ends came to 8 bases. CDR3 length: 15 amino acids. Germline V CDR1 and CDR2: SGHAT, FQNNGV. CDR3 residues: CASSLDPSMNTEAFF. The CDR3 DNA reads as TGTGCCAGCAGCTTAGACCCCTCTATGAACACTGAAGCTTTCTTT.

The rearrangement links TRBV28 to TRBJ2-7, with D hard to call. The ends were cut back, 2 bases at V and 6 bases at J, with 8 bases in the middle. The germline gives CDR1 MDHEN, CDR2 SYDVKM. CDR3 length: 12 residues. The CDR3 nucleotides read TGTGCCAGCAGTTTAACGGGTCGCGAGCAGTACGTC. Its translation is CASSLTGREQYV.

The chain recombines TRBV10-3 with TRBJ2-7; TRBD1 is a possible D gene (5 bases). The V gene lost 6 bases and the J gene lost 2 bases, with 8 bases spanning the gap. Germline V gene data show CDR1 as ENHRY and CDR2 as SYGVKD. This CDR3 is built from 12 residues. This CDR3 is CAISPGPYEQYV. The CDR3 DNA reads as TGTGCCATCAGCCCAGGGCCCTACGAGCAGTACGTC.

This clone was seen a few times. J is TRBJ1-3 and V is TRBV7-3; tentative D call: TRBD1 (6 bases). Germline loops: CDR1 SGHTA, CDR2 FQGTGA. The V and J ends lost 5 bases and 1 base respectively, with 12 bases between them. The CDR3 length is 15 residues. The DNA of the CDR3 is TGTGCCAGCAGCCCACAGGGCGGTTCTGGAAACACCATATATTTT. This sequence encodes CASSPQGGSGNTIYF.

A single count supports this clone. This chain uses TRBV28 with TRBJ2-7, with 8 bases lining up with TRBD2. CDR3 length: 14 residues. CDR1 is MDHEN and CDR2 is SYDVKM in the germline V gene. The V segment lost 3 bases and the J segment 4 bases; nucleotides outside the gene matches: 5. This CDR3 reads CASSLGGLDYEQYV. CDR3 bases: TGTGCCAGCAGTTTGGGGGGACTAGATTACGAGCAGTACGTC.

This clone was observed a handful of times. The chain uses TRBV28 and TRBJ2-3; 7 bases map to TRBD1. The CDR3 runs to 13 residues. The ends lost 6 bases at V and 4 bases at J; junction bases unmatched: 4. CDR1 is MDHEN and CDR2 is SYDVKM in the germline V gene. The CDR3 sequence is CASRAGGSDTQYF. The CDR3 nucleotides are TGTGCCAGCAGAGCAGGGGGTTCAGATACGCAGTATTTT. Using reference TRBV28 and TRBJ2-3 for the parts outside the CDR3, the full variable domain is DVKVTQSSRYLVKRTGEKVFLECVQDMDHENMFWYRQDPGLGLRLIYFSYDVKMKEKGDIPEGYSVSREKKERFSLILESASTNQTSMYLCASRAGGSDTQYFGPGTRLTVL.

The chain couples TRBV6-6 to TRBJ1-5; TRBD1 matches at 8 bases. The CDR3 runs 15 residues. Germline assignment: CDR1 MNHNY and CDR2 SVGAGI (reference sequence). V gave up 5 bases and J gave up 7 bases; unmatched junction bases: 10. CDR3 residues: CASSPPGQGSQPQHF. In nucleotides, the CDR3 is TGTGCCAGCAGTCCCCCCGGACAGGGATCACAGCCCCAGCATTTT.

CDR3 sequence: CSVCPTQGISYNEQFF. The CDR3 nucleotides are TGCAGCGTTTGCCCAACACAGGGGATATCCTACAATGAGCAGTTCTTC. This chain uses TRBV29-1 with TRBJ2-1; 7 bases are a match to TRBD1. Germline lookup yields CDR1 SQVTM and CDR2 ANQGSEA. The CDR3 extends over 16 amino acids. Trimming cost V 5 bases and J 1 base; bases outside gene matches: 11.

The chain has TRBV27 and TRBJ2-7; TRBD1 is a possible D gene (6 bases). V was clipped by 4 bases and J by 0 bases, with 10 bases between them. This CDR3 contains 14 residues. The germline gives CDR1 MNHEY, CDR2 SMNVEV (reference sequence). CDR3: CASSSRTVSYEQYF. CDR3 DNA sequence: TGTGCCAGCAGTTCGCGGACAGTCTCCTACGAGCAGTACTTC.